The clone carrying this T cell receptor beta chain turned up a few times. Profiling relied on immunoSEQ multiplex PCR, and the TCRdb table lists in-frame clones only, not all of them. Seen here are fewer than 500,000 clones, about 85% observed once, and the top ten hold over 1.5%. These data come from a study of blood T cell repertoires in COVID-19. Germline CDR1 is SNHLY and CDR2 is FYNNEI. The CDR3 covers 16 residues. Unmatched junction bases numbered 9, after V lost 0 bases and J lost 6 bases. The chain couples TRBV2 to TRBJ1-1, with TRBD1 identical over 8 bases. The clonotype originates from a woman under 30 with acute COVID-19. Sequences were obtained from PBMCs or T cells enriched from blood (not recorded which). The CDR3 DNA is TGTGCCAGCAGTGAAGCCAGCGGACAGGGAGGCGCTGAAGCTTTCTTT. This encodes CASSEASGQGGAEAFF. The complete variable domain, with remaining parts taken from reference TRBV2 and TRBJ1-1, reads EPEVTQTPSHQVTQMGQEVILRCVPISNHLYFYWYRQILGQKVEFLVSFYNNEISEKSEIFDDQFSVERPDGSNFTLKIRSTKLEDSAMYFCASSEASGQGGAEAFFGQGTRLTVV.